This TCR beta chain originates from a study of monozygotic twins with inflammatory bowel disease. Whole-blood RNA isolation (total RNA) proceeded without T cell sorting. CDR3 length: 13 residues. Nested PCRs of around 16 and 10 cycles, two in total, were run on TCRalpha and TCRbeta cDNA. After re-calling the 5' RACE reads, TCRdb lists one entry per CDR3 protein, DNA absent. The ten most abundant clones cover approximately 1.5% of a sample with a few hundred thousand distinct CDR3 sequences. Study-wide findings and caveats: Using the inverse Simpson index, IBD patients had lower TCRbeta diversity than healthy co-twins. Patient repertoires may have gained variability from differing immunosuppressive treatments.

To note about this clonotype: The antigen remains unidentified.

This chain joins TRBV12-3 or TRBV12-4 and TRBJ1-6; TCRdb names TRBD1, which stays unverified in the absence of DNA. The material sequenced was blood. The receptor was isolated from a human donor with ulcerative colitis or Crohn's disease, or a healthy co-twin of an affected twin (not recorded which). This CDR3 is CASSFDSFSPLHF.